The 24 T cell receptor beta chains presented below share a single source sample, sequenced in a study of blood T cell repertoires in COVID-19 (dated by TCRdb to 2018 to 2020). Libraries were made using the immunoSEQ multiplex PCR assay. Not all clones reach the TCRdb copy of this immuneACCESS table, which keeps in-frame sequences only. Checked studies attribute under half of the gap to unresolved V genes and leave the rest unexplained. A total of some 300,000 clones appear in this sample, roughly 90% of them only once. Less than 15% of the sample is taken by the ten largest. Source material: peripheral blood. The receptors here all came from a woman aged 70-85 years with COVID-19, enrolled during active disease.

CDR3 nucleotides: TGTGCCAGCAGCCCGCCGGGGTTAGTATACGAGCAGTACTTC. As protein: CASSPPGLVYEQYF. The J gene is TRBJ2-5, the V gene TRBV7-9; possibly TRBD2 for D (5 bases). The J call may not be correct, given that the DNA end is closer to TRBJ2-7. The CDR3 loop spans 14 amino acids. Per the germline V gene, CDR1 is SEHNR and CDR2 is FQNEAQ (reference sequence).

The chain combines TRBV4-3 with TRBJ2-7; 7 bases line up with TRBD1. Trimming at V came to 0 bases and at J to 6 bases, leaving 14 bases not matched to a gene. Germline-derived CDR1 and CDR2 are LGHNA and YSLEER. The CDR3 has 17 residues. The DNA for the CDR3 is TGCGCCAGCAGCCAAGATTGGGACAGTGCTAAGATTGGCGAGCAGTACTTC. Translation gives CASSQDWDSAKIGEQYF.

The chain links TRBV6-5 to TRBJ2-7; 8 bases are a match to TRBD1. This CDR3 region has 12 residues. Germline CDR1 MNHEY, CDR2 SVGAGI. J gave up 3 bases and V 6 bases, and 1 base lay outside the gene matches. The CDR3 here is CASRGQGYEQYF. The CDR3 coding sequence is TGTGCCAGCAGAGGACAGGGCTACGAGCAGTACTTC.

DNA of the CDR3: TGTGCCAGCAGTTACGGCAGGGCCTCCTACGAGCAGTACTTC. Amino acid sequence: CASSYGRASYEQYF. The rearrangement uses TRBV6-5 and TRBJ2-7; the D gene is possibly TRBD1 (5 bases). The V end lost 2 bases, the J end lost 0 bases, and 8 bases lay between the germline ends. Germline values: CDR1 MNHEY, CDR2 SVGAGI. The CDR3 extends over 14 amino acids.

This sequence joins TRBV10-3 and TRBJ2-1; 8 nucleotides align to TRBD2. Germline V gene data show CDR1 as ENHRY and CDR2 as SYGVKD. This CDR3 has 15 residues. With 2 bases clipped from V and 3 bases from J, the junction kept 3 bases outside the gene matches. The CDR3 sequence: CAISEPAGGYNEQFF. The CDR3 DNA follows: TGTGCCATCAGTGAGCCCGCGGGGGGCTACAATGAGCAGTTCTTC.

The genes are TRBV6-2 or TRBV6-3 and TRBJ2-7, with D perhaps TRBD1 (6 bases). Between the trimmed V and J ends, which lost 2 bases and 4 bases, there was a span of 6 bases. The CDR3 length is 12 residues. Germline CDR1 reads MNHEY; CDR2 reads SVGEGT. Here the CDR3 reads CASSYQGYEQYF. CDR3 in DNA: TGTGCCAGCAGTTACCAGGGGTACGAGCAGTACTTC.

The chain is built from TRBV30 and TRBJ1-6, with 8 bases that match TRBD1. The CDR3 consists of 14 residues. In germline, CDR1 is GTSNPN, CDR2 SVGIG (reference sequence). The junction had 5 bases not matched to a gene; V was cut back by 2 bases and J by 8 bases. CDR3 loop: CAWSSTGVHSPLHF. The CDR3 coding sequence is TGTGCCTGGAGTTCGACAGGGGTACATTCACCCCTCCACTTT. Based on the CDR3 plus reference TRBV30 and TRBJ1-6, the full variable domain is SQTIHQWPATLVQPVGSPLSLECTVEGTSNPNLYWYRQAAGRGLQLLFYSVGIGQISSEVPQNLSASRPQDRQFILSSKKLLLSDSGFYLCAWSSTGVHSPLHFGNGTRLTVT.

This clone has only one observation. J is TRBJ1-1 and V is TRBV7-9; D is undetermined. CDR1 is SEHNR, CDR2 FQNEAQ, per germline (reference sequence). The CDR3 is 13 amino acids. Trimming removed 3 bases from V and 0 bases from J, with 5 bases in between. The CDR3 reads CASSFPVNTEAFF. CDR3 DNA sequence: TGTGCCAGCAGCTTTCCTGTGAACACTGAAGCTTTCTTT.

This rearrangement joins TRBV2 to TRBJ2-2; 12 bases agree with TRBD2. V trimming: 6 bases; J trimming: 0 bases; junction bases outside the gene matches: 5. This CDR3 has 17 amino acids. The germline V gene encodes CDR1 SNHLY and CDR2 FYNNEI. CDR3 nucleotide sequence: TGTGCCAGCAGGAGACTAGCGGGGGCCTCGAACACCGGGGAGCTGTTTTTT. The encoded protein is CASRRLAGASNTGELFF.

This chain connects TRBV9 to TRBJ1-6; TRBD1 aligns across 9 bases. Germline CDR1 reads SGDLS; CDR2 reads YYNGEE. This CDR3 region has 16 residues. J gave up 9 bases and V 3 bases, and 10 bases lay outside the gene matches. The CDR3 sequence is CASSDGTGIGGSPLHF. The CDR3 nucleotides are TGTGCCAGCAGCGACGGGACAGGGATAGGTGGTTCACCCCTCCACTTT.

The chain employs TRBV21-1 and TRBJ2-3; the D call of TRBD2 is as the table states it, not checked on the DNA. TRBV21-1 is annotated as a pseudogene. The CDR3 contains 11 residues. In nucleotides, the CDR3 is TGTGCCGGGGGAGGTATAGATACGCAGTATTTT. Its translation: CAGGGIDTQYF.

This clone was counted between two and nine times. V usage is TRBV5-4 and J usage is TRBJ1-4, with 10 bases aligning to TRBD1. CDR3 length: 15 amino acids. The germline CDR1 and CDR2 sequences are SGHNT and YYREEE (reference sequence). V shed 4 bases, J shed 8 bases, and the junction held 8 bases outside the gene matches. DNA of the CDR3: TGTGCCAGCAGCCGGGGGGGGACAGGGGACGAAAAACTGTTTTTT. It encodes CASSRGGTGDEKLFF.

The chain couples TRBV6-5 to TRBJ1-1; a possible D gene is TRBD1 (6 bases). The ends were cut back, 6 bases at V and 4 bases at J, with 12 bases in the middle. This CDR3 comprises 13 residues. Germline-derived CDR1 and CDR2 are MNHEY and SVGAGI. The DNA of the CDR3 is TGTGCCAGCAGCCATACAGGGAGCACTGAAGCTTTCTTT. As protein: CASSHTGSTEAFF.

The V and J genes are TRBV24-1 and TRBJ1-1; tentative D call: TRBD1 (5 bases). Germline CDR1 is KGHDR and CDR2 is SFDVKD. The CDR3 runs 13 residues. The V end was cut by 7 bases, the J end by 1 base, with 9 bases between. For the CDR3, the DNA is TGTGCCACCAGCCAAGGACAGAACACTGAAGCTTTCTTT. Translation gives CATSQGQNTEAFF.

The chain recombines TRBV19 with TRBJ2-3; the match to TRBD2 covers 7 bases. Looked up from germline, CDR1 is LNHDA and CDR2 is SQIVND (reference sequence). The CDR3 loop spans 15 amino acids. V gave up 4 bases and J gave up 2 bases; unmatched junction bases: 6. CDR3 amino acids: CASSTLGLHTDTQYF. Written as DNA, the CDR3 is TGTGCCAGTAGTACCCTGGGACTACACACAGATACGCAGTATTTT.

V and J are TRBV9 and TRBJ1-2, with a tentative D call TRBD1 (5 bases). The CDR3 is 14 residues long. CDR1 and CDR2 from the germline V gene are SGDLS and YYNGEE. Trimming shortened V by 6 bases and J by 2 bases, and 14 bases separated the two germline ends. The CDR3 sequence: CASTRIQGNYGYTF. The CDR3 DNA reads TGTGCCAGCACCCGTATTCAGGGAAACTATGGCTACACCTTC.

The V and J genes are TRBV28 and TRBJ2-7, with 9 bases lining up with TRBD1. Per germline, CDR1 MDHEN and CDR2 SYDVKM. The V and J ends lost 7 bases and 2 bases, in that order; junction bases with no gene match: 12. CDR3 size: 16 residues. For the CDR3, the DNA is TGTGCCAGCACCTCATGGGGGACAGGGTCCACCTACGAGCAGTACTTC. Translation gives CASTSWGTGSTYEQYF. Supplemented by reference TRBV28 and TRBJ2-7, the full variable domain reads DVKVTQSSRYLVKRTGEKVFLECVQDMDHENMFWYRQDPGLGLRLIYFSYDVKMKEKGDIPEGYSVSREKKERFSLILESASTNQTSMYLCASTSWGTGSTYEQYFGPGTRLTVT.

V gene TRBV19 combines with J gene TRBJ1-6, with a possible D match to TRBD1 (6 bases). This CDR3 spans 18 amino acids. V dropped 1 base and J dropped 11 bases, with 24 bases sitting between them. CDR1 is LNHDA and CDR2 is SQIVND in the germline V gene (reference sequence). The CDR3 bases are TGTGCCAGTAGTATAGCCCCCTGGGGGCAGGGAAGGCCAGCACCCCTCCACTTT. This translates into CASSIAPWGQGRPAPLHF.

The CDR3 loop is CASSPRHPQGHNQPQHF. The CDR3 DNA follows: TGTGCCAGCAGCCCCCGACATCCACAGGGCCACAATCAGCCCCAGCATTTT. The rearrangement links TRBV21-1 to TRBJ1-5; TRBD1 is taken as the D call from the table, unchecked against the DNA. TRBV21-1 is a pseudogene segment. The CDR3 consists of 17 residues.

J is TRBJ1-1 and V is TRBV6-6; no clear D. CDR1 is MNHNY and CDR2 is SVGAGI in the germline V gene (reference sequence). V lost 6 bases and J lost 3, with 11 bases in between. The CDR3 contains 13 residues. This CDR3 reads CASSWGEDTEAFF. The CDR3 DNA is TGTGCCAGCAGCTGGGGAGAAGACACTGAAGCTTTCTTT.

The J gene is TRBJ2-1, the V gene TRBV4-1, with TRBD2 matching over 14 bases. After removal of 2 bases from V and 9 bases from J, the junction contained 9 bases not matched to a gene. Germline loops: CDR1 MGHRA, CDR2 YSYEKL. This CDR3 is 17 amino acids long. CDR3 in DNA: TGCGCCAGCAGCCAATTTAGACTAGCGGGGGGGTTCGGTGAGCAGTTCTTC. The encoded protein is CASSQFRLAGGFGEQFF.

The chain has TRBV24-1 and TRBJ2-1; 7 bases line up with TRBD2. Germline V lookup: CDR1 KGHDR, CDR2 SFDVKD. The length of the CDR3 is 16 residues. Losses at the gene ends were 2 bases for V and 8 bases for J; bases not matched to a gene: 11. For the CDR3, the DNA is TGTGCCACCAGTGATTCCCGGGTCGGGGGGATGTATGAGCAGTTCTTC. Protein: CATSDSRVGGMYEQFF.

V and J are TRBV24-1 and TRBJ2-2; 10 nucleotides align to TRBD2. In germline, CDR1 is KGHDR, CDR2 SFDVKD. CDR3 length: 14 amino acids. V lost 5 bases and J lost 6; bases outside the gene matches: 2. CDR3 amino acids: CATSALAGAGELFF. DNA for the CDR3: TGTGCCACCAGTGCCCTAGCGGGGGCCGGGGAGCTGTTTTTT.

The CDR3 nucleotides are TGCGCCAGCAGTGAAGACCCGGGGGGATACAATGAGCAGTTCTTC. This codes for CASSEDPGGYNEQFF. J is TRBJ2-1 and V is TRBV10-1, with TRBD2 matching over 7 bases. Trimming removed 3 bases from V and 4 bases from J; junction bases left unmatched: 6. CDR1 and CDR2 (germline): WNHNN, SYGVQD (reference sequence). CDR3 size: 15 residues.